The 3 T cell receptor beta chains given below trace back to one sample, sequenced in a study of cytomegalovirus exposure and HLA in healthy donors. Use of 60 Vbeta and 13 Jbeta primers characterized the PCR. The protocol was immunoSEQ multiplex PCR, while the TCRdb copy is restricted to in-frame clones and leaves out a portion. The sample consists of over 110,000 clones, over 75% of them appearing once. Sequencing was carried out using PBMCs. The receptors stem from a male donor in good health and CMV-seronegative.

The chain uses TRBV28 and TRBJ1-4; D may be TRBD1 (5 bases). Per the germline V gene, CDR1 is MDHEN and CDR2 is SYDVKM. V dropped 7 bases and J dropped 0 bases, with 12 bases sitting between them. The CDR3 has 15 residues. This CDR3 reads CASTMGGTTNEKLFF. The CDR3 coding sequence is TGTGCCAGCACCATGGGGGGGACAACTAATGAAAAACTGTTTTTT. The full variable domain, rest sourced from reference TRBV28 and TRBJ1-4, is DVKVTQSSRYLVKRTGEKVFLECVQDMDHENMFWYRQDPGLGLRLIYFSYDVKMKEKGDIPEGYSVSREKKERFSLILESASTNQTSMYLCASTMGGTTNEKLFFGSGTQLSVL.

The chain employs TRBV15 and TRBJ2-5, with TRBD2 as a possible D gene (5 bases). V lost 4 bases, J lost 5 bases, and 17 bases lay in between. Looked up from germline, CDR1 is LNHNV and CDR2 is YYDKDF (reference sequence). The CDR3 is 15 amino acids. The CDR3 DNA sequence: TGTGCCACCAGCACACGGTACGGGGTGGAGGAGACCCAGTACTTC. This codes for CATSTRYGVEETQYF.

The chain recombines TRBV27 with TRBJ1-2; D is unclear. This CDR3 spans 14 amino acids. V lost 3 bases to trimming and J lost 4 bases, with 12 bases between them. Germline loops: CDR1 MNHEY, CDR2 SMNVEV (reference sequence). The CDR3 loop is CASSLSGGLYGYTF. In DNA form, the CDR3 reads TGTGCCAGCAGTTTGAGTGGCGGACTCTATGGCTACACCTTC.